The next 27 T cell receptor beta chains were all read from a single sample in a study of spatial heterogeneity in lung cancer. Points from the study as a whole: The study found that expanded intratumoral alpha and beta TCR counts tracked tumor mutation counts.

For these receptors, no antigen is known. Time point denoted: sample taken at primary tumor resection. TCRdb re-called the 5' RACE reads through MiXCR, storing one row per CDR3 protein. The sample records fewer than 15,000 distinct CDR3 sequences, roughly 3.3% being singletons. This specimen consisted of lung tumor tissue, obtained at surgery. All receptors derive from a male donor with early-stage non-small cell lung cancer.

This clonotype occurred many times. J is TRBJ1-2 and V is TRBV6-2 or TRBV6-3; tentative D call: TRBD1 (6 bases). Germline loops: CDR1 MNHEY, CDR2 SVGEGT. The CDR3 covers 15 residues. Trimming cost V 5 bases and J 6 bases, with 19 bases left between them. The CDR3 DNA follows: TGTGCCAGCAGTGGTCCGGGACAACTTTATAATGGCTACACCTTC. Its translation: CASSGPGQLYNGYTF.

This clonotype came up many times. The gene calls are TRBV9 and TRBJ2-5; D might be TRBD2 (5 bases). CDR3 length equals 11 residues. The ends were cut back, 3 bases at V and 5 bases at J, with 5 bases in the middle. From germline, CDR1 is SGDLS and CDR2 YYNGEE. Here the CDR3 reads CASSGGETQYF. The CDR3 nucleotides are TGTGCCAGCAGCGGCGGGGAGACCCAGTACTTC.

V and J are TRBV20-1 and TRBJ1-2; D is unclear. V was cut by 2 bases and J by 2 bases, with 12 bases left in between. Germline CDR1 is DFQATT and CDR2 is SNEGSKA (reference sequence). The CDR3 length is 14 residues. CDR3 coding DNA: TGCAGTGCTAGAATCCTGATCCTGAACTATGGCTACACCTTC. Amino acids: CSARILILNYGYTF.

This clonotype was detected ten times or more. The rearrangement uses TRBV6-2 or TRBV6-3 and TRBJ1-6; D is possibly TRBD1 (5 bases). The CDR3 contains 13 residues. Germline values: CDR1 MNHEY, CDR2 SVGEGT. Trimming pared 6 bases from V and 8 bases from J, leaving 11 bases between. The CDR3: CASRQASDSPLHF. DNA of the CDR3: TGTGCCAGCAGACAGGCGTCGGATTCACCCCTCCACTTT.

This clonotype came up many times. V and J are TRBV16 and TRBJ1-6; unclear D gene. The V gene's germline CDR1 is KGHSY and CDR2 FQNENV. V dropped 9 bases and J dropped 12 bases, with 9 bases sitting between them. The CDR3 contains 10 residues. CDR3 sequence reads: CARGIRPLHF. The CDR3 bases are TGTGCCAGAGGCATAAGACCCCTCCACTTT.

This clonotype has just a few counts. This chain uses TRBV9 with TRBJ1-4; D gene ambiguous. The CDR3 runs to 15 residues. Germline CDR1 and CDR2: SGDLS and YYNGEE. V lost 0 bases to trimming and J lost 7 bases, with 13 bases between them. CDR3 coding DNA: TGTGCCAGCAGCGTAGCGTACACCTCGGGTGAAAAACTGTTTTTT. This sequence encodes CASSVAYTSGEKLFF.

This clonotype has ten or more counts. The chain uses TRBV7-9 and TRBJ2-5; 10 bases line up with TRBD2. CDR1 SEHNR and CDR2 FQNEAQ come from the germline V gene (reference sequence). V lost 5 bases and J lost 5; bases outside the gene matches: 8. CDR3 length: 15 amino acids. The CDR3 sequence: CASSHSGGLSETQYF. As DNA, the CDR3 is TGTGCCAGCAGCCATAGCGGGGGGCTGTCGGAGACCCAGTACTTC.

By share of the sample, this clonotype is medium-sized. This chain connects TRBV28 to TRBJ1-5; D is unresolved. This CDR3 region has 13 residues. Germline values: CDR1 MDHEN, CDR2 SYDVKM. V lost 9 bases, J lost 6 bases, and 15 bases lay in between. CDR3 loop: CASTPLTGQPQHF. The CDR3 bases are TGTGCCAGTACCCCGCTGACGGGTCAGCCCCAGCATTTT.

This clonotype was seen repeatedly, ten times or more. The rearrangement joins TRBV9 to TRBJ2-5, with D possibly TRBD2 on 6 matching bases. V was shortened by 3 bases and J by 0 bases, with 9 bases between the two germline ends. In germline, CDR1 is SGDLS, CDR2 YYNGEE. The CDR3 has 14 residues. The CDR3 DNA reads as TGTGCCAGCAGCGCCGGGGGTTACCAAGAGACCCAGTACTTC. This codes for CASSAGGYQETQYF. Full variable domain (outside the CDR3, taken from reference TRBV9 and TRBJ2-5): DSGVTQTPKHLITATGQRVTLRCSPRSGDLSVYWYQQSLDQGLQFLIQYYNGEERAKGNILERFSAQQFPDLHSELNLSSLELGDSALYFCASSAGGYQETQYFGPGTRLLVL.

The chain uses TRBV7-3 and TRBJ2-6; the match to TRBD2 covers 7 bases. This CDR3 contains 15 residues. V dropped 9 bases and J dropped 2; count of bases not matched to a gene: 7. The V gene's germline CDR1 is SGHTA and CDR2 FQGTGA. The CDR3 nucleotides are TGTGCCAGTGGCAGGGACTACCCTGGGGCCAACGTCCTGACTTTC. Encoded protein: CASGRDYPGANVLTF.

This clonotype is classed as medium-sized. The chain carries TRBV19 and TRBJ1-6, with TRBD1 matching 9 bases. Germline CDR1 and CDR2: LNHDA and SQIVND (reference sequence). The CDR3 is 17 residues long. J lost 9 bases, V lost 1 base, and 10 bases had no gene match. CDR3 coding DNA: TGTGCCAGTAGTATAGGTCCGACCGGGACAGGGCTTTCACCCCTCCACTTT. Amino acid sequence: CASSIGPTGTGLSPLHF.

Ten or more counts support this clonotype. The DNA for the CDR3 is TGCAGTGCCGTCCTAGCGGGGGGGTCCGGGGAGCTGTTTTTT. It specifies CSAVLAGGSGELFF. J is TRBJ2-2 and V is TRBV20-1; 12 nucleotides agree with TRBD2. The germline V gene encodes CDR1 DFQATT and CDR2 SNEGSKA (reference sequence). With V trimmed by 6 bases and J by 6 bases, 5 bases remained unmatched. The CDR3 runs to 14 residues.

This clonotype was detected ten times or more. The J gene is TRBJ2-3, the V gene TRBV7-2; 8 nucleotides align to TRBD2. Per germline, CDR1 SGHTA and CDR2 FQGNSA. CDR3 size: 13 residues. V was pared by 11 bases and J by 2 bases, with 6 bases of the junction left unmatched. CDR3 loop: CAGSGGITDTQYF. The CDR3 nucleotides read TGTGCCGGATCGGGGGGGATCACAGATACGCAGTATTTT. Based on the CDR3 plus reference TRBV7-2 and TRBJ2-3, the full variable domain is GAGVSQSPSNKVTEKGKDVELRCDPISGHTALYWYRQSLGQGLEFLIYFQGNSAPDKSGLPSDRFSAERTGGSVSTLTIQRTQQEDSAVYLCAGSGGITDTQYFGPGTRLTVL.

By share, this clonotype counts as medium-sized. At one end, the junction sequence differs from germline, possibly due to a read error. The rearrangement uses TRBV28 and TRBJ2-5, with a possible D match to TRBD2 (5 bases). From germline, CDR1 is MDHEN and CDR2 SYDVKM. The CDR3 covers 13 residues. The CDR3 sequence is CASSLGGFGVRNF. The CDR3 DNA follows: TGTGCCAGCAGTTTGGGTGGATTCGGGGTTAGGAACTTC.

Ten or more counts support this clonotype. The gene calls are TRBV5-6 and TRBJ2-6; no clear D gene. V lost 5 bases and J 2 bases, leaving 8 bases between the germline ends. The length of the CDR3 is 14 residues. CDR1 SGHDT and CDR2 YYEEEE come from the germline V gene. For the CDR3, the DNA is TGTGCCAGCAGTACCGCGCCTGGGGCCAACGTCCTGACTTTC. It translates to CASSTAPGANVLTF.

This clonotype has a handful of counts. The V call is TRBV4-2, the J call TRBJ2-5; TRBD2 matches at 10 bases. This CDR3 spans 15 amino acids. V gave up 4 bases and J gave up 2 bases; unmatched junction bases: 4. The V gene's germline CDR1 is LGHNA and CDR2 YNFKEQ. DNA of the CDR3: TGTGCCAGCAGCCCCGGGACTAGCGCTCAAGAGACCCAGTACTTC. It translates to CASSPGTSAQETQYF.

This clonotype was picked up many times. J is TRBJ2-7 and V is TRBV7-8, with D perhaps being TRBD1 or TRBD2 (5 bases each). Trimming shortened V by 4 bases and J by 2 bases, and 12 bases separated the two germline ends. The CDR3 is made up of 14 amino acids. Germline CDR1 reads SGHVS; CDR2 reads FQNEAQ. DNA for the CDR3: TGTGCCAGCAGCTCGCCGGGGCTAGCCTACGAGCAGTACTTC. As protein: CASSSPGLAYEQYF.

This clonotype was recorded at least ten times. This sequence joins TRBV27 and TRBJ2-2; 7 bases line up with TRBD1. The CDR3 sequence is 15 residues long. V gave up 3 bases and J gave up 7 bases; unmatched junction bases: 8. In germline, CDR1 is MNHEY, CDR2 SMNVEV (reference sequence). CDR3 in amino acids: CASSFSGTVYGELFF. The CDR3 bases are TGTGCCAGCAGTTTCTCCGGGACAGTGTACGGGGAGCTGTTTTTT.

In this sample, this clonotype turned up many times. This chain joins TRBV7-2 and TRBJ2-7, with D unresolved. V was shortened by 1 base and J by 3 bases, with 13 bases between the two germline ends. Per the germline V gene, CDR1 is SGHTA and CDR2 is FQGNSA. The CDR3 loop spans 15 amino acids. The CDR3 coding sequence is TGTGCCAGCAGCTTAGAAAGCGTAGGCCTCTACGAGCAGTACTTC. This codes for CASSLESVGLYEQYF.

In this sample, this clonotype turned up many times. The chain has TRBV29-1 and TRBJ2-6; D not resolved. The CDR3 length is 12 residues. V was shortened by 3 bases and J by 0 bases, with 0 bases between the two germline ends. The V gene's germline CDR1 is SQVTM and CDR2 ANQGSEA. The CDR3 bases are TGCAGCGTTGACTCTGGGGCCAACGTCCTGACTTTC. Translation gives CSVDSGANVLTF.

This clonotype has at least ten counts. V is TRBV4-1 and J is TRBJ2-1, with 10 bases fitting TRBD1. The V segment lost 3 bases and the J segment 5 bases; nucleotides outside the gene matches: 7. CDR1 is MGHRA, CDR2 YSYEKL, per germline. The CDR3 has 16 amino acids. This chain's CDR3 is CASSHPDRGPDNEQFF. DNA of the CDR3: TGCGCCAGCAGCCACCCTGACAGGGGGCCCGACAATGAGCAGTTCTTC.

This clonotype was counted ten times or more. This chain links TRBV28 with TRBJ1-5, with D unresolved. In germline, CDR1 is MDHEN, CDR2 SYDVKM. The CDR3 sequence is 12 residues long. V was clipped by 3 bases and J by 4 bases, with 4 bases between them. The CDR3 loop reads CASSFGNQPQHF. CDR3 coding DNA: TGTGCCAGCAGTTTTGGGAATCAGCCCCAGCATTTT.

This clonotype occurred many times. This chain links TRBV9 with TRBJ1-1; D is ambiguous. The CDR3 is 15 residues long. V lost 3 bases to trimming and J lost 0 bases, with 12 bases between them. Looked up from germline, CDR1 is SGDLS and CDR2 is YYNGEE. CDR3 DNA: TGTGCCAGCAGCGCGGAGACGGGAATGAACACTGAAGCTTTCTTT. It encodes CASSAETGMNTEAFF.

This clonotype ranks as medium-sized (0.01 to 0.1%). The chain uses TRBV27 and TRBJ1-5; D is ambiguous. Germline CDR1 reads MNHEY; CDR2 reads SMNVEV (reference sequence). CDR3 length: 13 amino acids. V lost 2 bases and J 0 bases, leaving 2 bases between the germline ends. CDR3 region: CASSLISNQPQHF. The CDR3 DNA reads TGTGCCAGCAGTTTAATTAGCAATCAGCCCCAGCATTTT.

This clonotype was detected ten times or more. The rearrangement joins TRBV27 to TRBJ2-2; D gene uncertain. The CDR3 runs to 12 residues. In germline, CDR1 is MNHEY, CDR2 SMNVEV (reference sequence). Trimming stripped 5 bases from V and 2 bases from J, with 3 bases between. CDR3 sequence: CASSSNTGELFF. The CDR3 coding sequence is TGTGCCAGCAGTAGTAACACCGGGGAGCTGTTTTTT.

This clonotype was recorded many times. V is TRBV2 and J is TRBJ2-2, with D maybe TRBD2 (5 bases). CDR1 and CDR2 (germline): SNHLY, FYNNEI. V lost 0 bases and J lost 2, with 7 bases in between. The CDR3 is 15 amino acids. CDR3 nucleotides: TGTGCCAGCAGTGAAGCAGCGGTCAACACCGGGGAGCTGTTTTTT. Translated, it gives CASSEAAVNTGELFF.

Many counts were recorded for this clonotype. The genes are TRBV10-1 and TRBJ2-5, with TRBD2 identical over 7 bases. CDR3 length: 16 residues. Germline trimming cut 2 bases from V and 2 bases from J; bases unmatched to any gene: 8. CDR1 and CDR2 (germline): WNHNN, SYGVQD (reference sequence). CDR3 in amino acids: CASSEVGGGHQETQYF. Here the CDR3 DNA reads TGCGCCAGCAGTGAGGTCGGCGGGGGTCATCAAGAGACCCAGTACTTC.